The 15 T cell receptor beta chains listed next were all sequenced from one sample in a study of T cell changes during pregnancy in multiple sclerosis. Measured with immunoSEQ multiplex PCR; TCRdb has only the in-frame clones, and not every one. The data contain about 61,000 clones, about 90% of them singletons. Source: peripheral blood, taken in the first trimester of pregnancy. Source of these receptors: a female donor in good health, enrolled as a control in a pregnancy study.

The chain couples TRBV5-1 to TRBJ1-6; 7 bases agree with TRBD1. The junction had 4 bases not matched to a gene; V was cut back by 0 bases and J by 7 bases. This CDR3 spans 15 amino acids. Looked up from germline, CDR1 is SGHRS and CDR2 is YFSETQ. CDR3: CASSLGQGGNSPLHF. The CDR3 nucleotides are TGCGCCAGCAGCTTGGGACAGGGTGGAAATTCACCCCTCCACTTT.

J is TRBJ2-7 and V is TRBV27; tentatively, D is TRBD1 (5 bases). Germline values: CDR1 MNHEY, CDR2 SMNVEV (reference sequence). V was trimmed by 5 bases and J by 0 bases, leaving 17 bases between them. This CDR3 comprises 16 residues. The CDR3 DNA sequence: TGTGCCAGCAGTCTCGTCCCCAGGGCCAGCTCCTACGAGCAGTACTTC. Protein sequence: CASSLVPRASSYEQYF.

J is TRBJ2-1 and V is TRBV7-2; the D gene is possibly TRBD1 (6 bases). Trimming took off 3 bases at V and 6 bases at J, with 12 bases between the two ends. The CDR3 loop spans 14 amino acids. Looked up from germline, CDR1 is SGHTA and CDR2 is FQGNSA. CDR3 region: CASSFFRGSNEQFF. Here the CDR3 DNA reads TGTGCCAGCAGCTTCTTCAGGGGTTCCAATGAGCAGTTCTTC.

The chain links TRBV7-3 to TRBJ2-1; D may be TRBD2 (5 bases). This CDR3 has 14 residues. Germline V gives CDR1 SGHTA, CDR2 FQGTGA. Trimming cost V 5 bases and J 5 bases, with 13 bases left between them. The chain's CDR3 is CASSPTTFNNEQFF. The CDR3 region has the DNA TGTGCCAGCAGCCCGACTACATTCAACAATGAGCAGTTCTTC. The complete variable domain, with remaining parts taken from reference TRBV7-3 and TRBJ2-1, reads GAGVSQTPSNKVTEKGKYVELRCDPISGHTALYWYRQSLGQGPEFLIYFQGTGAADDSGLPNDRFFAVRPEGSVSTLKIQRTERGDSAVYLCASSPTTFNNEQFFGPGTRLTVL.

The V call is TRBV6-1, the J call TRBJ2-1, with D perhaps TRBD1 (6 bases). The V end was cut by 4 bases, the J end by 6 bases, with 16 bases between. Germline CDR1 reads MNHNS; CDR2 reads SASEGT. This CDR3 comprises 15 residues. CDR3 sequence reads: CASSVVGDIFNEQFF. In nucleotides, the CDR3 is TGTGCCAGCAGTGTTGTCGGGGACATCTTCAATGAGCAGTTCTTC.

Worth noting for this clone: A junction end diverges from the germline sequence, so it may reflect a read error. The rearrangement joins TRBV2 to TRBJ2-1; D may be TRBD1 (5 bases). The V gene's germline CDR1 is SNHLY and CDR2 FYNNEI. This CDR3 has 15 amino acids. CDR3 sequence (DNA): TGTGCCAGCAGGGAAGACAGTGCAGGTCACAATGAGCAGTTCTTC. Encoded protein: CASREDSAGHNEQFF.

Of note for this clone: The junction and the germline gene differ at one end; a read error may be behind it. The V call is TRBV7-7, the J call TRBJ2-1; 13 bases line up with TRBD2. The V gene's germline CDR1 is SSHAT and CDR2 FNYEAQ (reference sequence). The length of the CDR3 is 14 residues. CDR3 amino acids: CASSPGLAGAELFF. The DNA of the CDR3 is TGTGCCAGCAGCCCTGGACTAGCGGGGGCCGAGCTGTTCTTC.

This chain links TRBV9 with TRBJ2-2; D is unresolved. The CDR3 is 13 amino acids. V gave up 4 bases and J gave up 2 bases, with 6 bases separating them. Germline V gene data show CDR1 as SGDLS and CDR2 as YYNGEE. The CDR3 loop reads CASSQFNTGELFF. As DNA, the CDR3 is TGTGCCAGCAGCCAATTTAACACCGGGGAGCTGTTTTTT.

The chain couples TRBV6-5 to TRBJ1-1; unclear D gene. The CDR3 is 14 amino acids. Trimming cost V 2 bases and J 6 bases, with 13 bases left between them. Germline-derived CDR1 and CDR2 are MNHEY and SVGAGI. The CDR3 protein is CASSYTPGVPEAFF. In nucleotides, the CDR3 is TGTGCCAGCAGTTACACTCCCGGGGTTCCTGAAGCTTTCTTT.

The table lists this clone with a count of one. The chain combines TRBV27 with TRBJ1-1, with a weak D call TRBD1 (5 bases). CDR1 MNHEY and CDR2 SMNVEV come from the germline V gene (reference sequence). The CDR3 covers 15 residues. Deletions cut 1 base from V and 4 bases from J, with 13 bases between. Here the CDR3 reads CASSLYKTVGTEAFF. CDR3 DNA sequence: TGTGCCAGCAGTTTATATAAGACAGTCGGCACTGAAGCTTTCTTT.

This rearrangement joins TRBV4-1 to TRBJ2-1; 7 bases are a match to TRBD2. The ends lost 4 bases at V and 4 bases at J; junction bases unmatched: 7. The CDR3 sequence is 15 residues long. Germline assignment: CDR1 MGHRA and CDR2 YSYEKL. CDR3 residues: CASSLGAGPYNEQFF. The CDR3 DNA reads TGCGCCAGCAGCCTTGGAGCGGGACCATACAATGAGCAGTTCTTC.

The CDR3 here is CASSLGRGNNEQFF. The CDR3 region has the DNA TGTGCCAGCAGCTTAGGCAGGGGGAACAATGAGCAGTTCTTC. The chain is built from TRBV11-2 and TRBJ2-1; 7 nucleotides line up with TRBD1. This CDR3 is 14 amino acids long. Germline CDR1 is SGHAT and CDR2 is FQNNGV. V lost 1 base, J lost 5 bases, and 2 bases stayed unmatched.

This rearrangement joins TRBV6-5 to TRBJ2-7; D uncertain. The CDR3 totals 14 residues. Per germline, CDR1 MNHEY and CDR2 SVGAGI. V lost 6 bases and J 3 bases, leaving 15 bases between the germline ends. The CDR3 sequence is CASRVDSTVYEQYF. The CDR3 DNA reads as TGTGCCAGCAGGGTTGATAGCACGGTCTACGAGCAGTACTTC.

V gene TRBV7-8 combines with J gene TRBJ2-7; 8 nucleotides agree with TRBD1. With V trimmed by 2 bases and J by 5 bases, 5 bases remained unmatched. The CDR3 is 14 amino acids. Germline CDR1 reads SGHVS; CDR2 reads FQNEAQ. CDR3 region: CASSLRQGINEQYF. The CDR3 DNA follows: TGTGCCAGCAGCTTACGACAGGGGATCAACGAGCAGTACTTC.

Only a few counts were recorded for this clone. V gene TRBV4-1 combines with J gene TRBJ2-5, with D perhaps TRBD2 (5 bases). The ends were cut back, 6 bases at V and 5 bases at J, with 13 bases in the middle. Germline CDR1 and CDR2: MGHRA and YSYEKL. There are 13 residues in the CDR3. The DNA of the CDR3 is TGCGCCAGCAGTCGCGCCCCGGGGGAGACCCAGTACTTC. Amino acids: CASSRAPGETQYF.